Presented here are 21 T cell receptor beta chains from one specimen sequenced in a study of PD-1 blockade in classical Hodgkin lymphoma. Produced via immunoSEQ multiplex PCR; TCRdb's table is partial and in-frame only. The repertoire holds tens of thousands of clones, roughly 66% seen once, with about 15% in the top ten. Brentuximab vedotin exposure varied among the patients, all of whom had relapsed after autologous stem cell transplantation. This specimen consisted of peripheral blood mononuclear cells (PBMCs), obtained before the second cycle of nivolumab. The source is a human donor with classical Hodgkin lymphoma.

The chain carries TRBV6-6 and TRBJ2-2, with D hard to call. Germline CDR1 MNHNY, CDR2 SVGAGI (reference sequence). CDR3 length: 13 amino acids. Trimming removed 1 base from V and 3 bases from J, with 3 bases in between. The CDR3 region is CASSYWDTGELFF. CDR3 DNA sequence: TGTGCCAGCAGTTACTGGGACACCGGGGAGCTGTTTTTT.

The chain joins TRBV27 to TRBJ1-5; D gene ambiguous. The CDR3 runs 14 residues. Trimming removed 4 bases at V and 7 bases at J, with 14 bases between. Germline values: CDR1 MNHEY, CDR2 SMNVEV (reference sequence). CDR3 sequence reads: CASSSAGVGQPQHF. The CDR3 DNA sequence: TGTGCCAGCAGTTCCGCCGGGGTGGGGCAGCCCCAGCATTTT.

V gene TRBV7-2 combines with J gene TRBJ2-1; D is ambiguous. V gave up 2 bases and J gave up 6 bases, with 17 bases separating them. The CDR3 is 16 amino acids. CDR1 SGHTA and CDR2 FQGNSA come from the germline V gene. The CDR3: CASSLKGPPPSNEQFF. The CDR3 nucleotides read TGTGCCAGCAGCTTAAAGGGCCCCCCACCCAGCAATGAGCAGTTCTTC.

The rearrangement uses TRBV19 and TRBJ2-5, with D perhaps matching TRBD1 (6 bases). The CDR3 spans 13 residues. V was shortened by 6 bases and J by 7 bases, with 15 bases between the two germline ends. The germline CDR1 and CDR2 sequences are LNHDA and SQIVND (reference sequence). The CDR3 here is CASRGTPRPTQYF. For the CDR3, the DNA is TGTGCCAGTAGGGGGACACCCCGCCCGACCCAGTACTTC.

The CDR3 sequence is CASSIEIGAYEQYF. CDR3 sequence (DNA): TGTGCCAGCAGTATAGAGATAGGGGCCTACGAGCAGTACTTC. The chain has TRBV2 and TRBJ2-7; the D gene is possibly TRBD1 (5 bases). V lost 5 bases and J 2 bases, leaving 13 bases between the germline ends. Germline values: CDR1 SNHLY, CDR2 FYNNEI. The CDR3 spans 14 residues.

The V call is TRBV28, the J call TRBJ1-1; a weak D match, TRBD1 (6 bases). This CDR3 contains 12 residues. Germline V gene sequence: CDR1 MDHEN, CDR2 SYDVKM. The V gene lost 5 bases and the J gene lost 11 bases, with 15 bases spanning the gap. CDR3 DNA: TGTGCCAGCAGTGAGACAGGCATTAGGGCTTTCTTT. Translating gives CASSETGIRAFF.

The chain has TRBV6-6 and TRBJ2-6, with a tentative D call TRBD2 (6 bases). Trimming left V 6 bases short and J 3 bases short, with 9 bases between. Per germline, CDR1 MNHNY and CDR2 SVGAGI (reference sequence). The CDR3 is 14 residues long. The DNA for the CDR3 is TGTGCCAGCAGAGGAGGGGTTGGGGCCAACGTCCTGACTTTC. It translates to CASRGGVGANVLTF.

This clone is medium-sized (0.01 to 0.1%). This chain links TRBV29-1 with TRBJ1-1; unclear D gene. V lost 4 bases and J lost 6, with 12 bases in between. CDR3 length: 12 amino acids. The germline V gene has CDR1 SQVTM and CDR2 ANQGSEA. CDR3 DNA sequence: TGCAGCGTTGGGAATCGGGGTGCTGAAGCTTTCTTT. Translating gives CSVGNRGAEAFF.

The sample holds a few counts of this clone. The V and J genes are TRBV19 and TRBJ1-2, with 10 bases aligning to TRBD1. Per the germline V gene, CDR1 is LNHDA and CDR2 is SQIVND (reference sequence). J lost 2 bases, V lost 3 bases, and 12 bases had no gene match. This CDR3 has 18 amino acids. The CDR3 nucleotides are TGTGCCAGTAGTATGAGAGGGACAGGGGATATCCTCAACTATGGCTACACCTTC. It is translated as CASSMRGTGDILNYGYTF.

The chain is built from TRBV19 and TRBJ2-7; 7 bases align to TRBD2. Looked up from germline, CDR1 is LNHDA and CDR2 is SQIVND (reference sequence). The CDR3 runs to 18 residues. Trimming removed 5 bases from V and 2 bases from J; junction bases left unmatched: 18. CDR3 protein: CASSPRGVRAGVPYEQYF. CDR3 coding DNA: TGTGCCAGTAGTCCCCGCGGGGTTCGGGCGGGAGTACCCTACGAGCAGTACTTC.

This chain connects TRBV7-2 to TRBJ1-2; D gene unclear. Deletions cut 3 bases from V and 8 bases from J, with 10 bases between. Germline lookup yields CDR1 SGHTA and CDR2 FQGNSA. The CDR3 consists of 12 residues. CDR3 amino acids: CASSFGLGGYTF. The CDR3 bases are TGTGCCAGCAGCTTCGGACTAGGAGGCTACACCTTC.

The chain combines TRBV6-4 with TRBJ2-2; 9 bases are shared with TRBD2. In germline, CDR1 is MRHNA, CDR2 SNTAGT. The CDR3 runs to 17 residues. Unmatched junction bases numbered 8, after V lost 2 bases and J lost 4 bases. The CDR3 nucleotides are TGTGCCAGCAGTGACCCCCCCTGGCGGGAGGGCACCGGGGAGCTGTTTTTT. Encoded protein: CASSDPPWREGTGELFF.

The rearrangement uses TRBV2 and TRBJ1-1; D gene unclear. V shed 3 bases and J shed 7 bases, with 18 bases lying between them. The CDR3 contains 15 residues. The V gene's germline CDR1 is SNHLY and CDR2 FYNNEI. CDR3 sequence: CASSEFAKPYVEAFF. CDR3 bases: TGTGCCAGCAGTGAGTTCGCAAAGCCCTATGTTGAAGCTTTCTTT.

The rearrangement links TRBV5-1 to TRBJ2-7; 10 bases map to TRBD1. Germline-derived CDR1 and CDR2 are SGHRS and YFSETQ. The CDR3 has 15 residues. J was trimmed by 2 bases and V by 3 bases; bases with no gene match: 5. Here the CDR3 DNA reads TGCGCCAGCAGCTCCCGGACAGGGGGGACCTACGAGCAGTACTTC. This sequence encodes CASSSRTGGTYEQYF.

The chain uses TRBV6-6 and TRBJ2-3, with D tentatively TRBD1 (6 bases). CDR3 size: 14 residues. Trimming removed 6 bases from V and 0 bases from J, with 10 bases in between. Per germline, CDR1 MNHNY and CDR2 SVGAGI (reference sequence). In DNA form, the CDR3 reads TGTGCCAGCAGCGTACAGGGCAGCACAGATACGCAGTATTTT. Translated, it gives CASSVQGSTDTQYF.

The V call is TRBV19, the J call TRBJ2-2, with TRBD2 matching 14 bases. Germline CDR1 and CDR2: LNHDA and SQIVND (reference sequence). The CDR3 has 19 amino acids. Trimming cost V 9 bases and J 0 bases; bases outside gene matches: 12. The CDR3, as DNA: TGTGCCAGCTCCCCTCCCCAGGGACTAGCGGGAGCGAACACCGGGGAGCTGTTTTTT. It yields the protein CASSPPQGLAGANTGELFF.

The gene calls are TRBV15 and TRBJ2-7; no clear D. The CDR3 has 15 residues. With 0 bases removed from V and 0 bases from J, the gap between germline ends came to 9 bases. Per the germline V gene, CDR1 is LNHNV and CDR2 is YYDKDF (reference sequence). The CDR3 is CATSRDVLVSYEQYF. In nucleotides, the CDR3 is TGTGCCACCAGCAGAGACGTCCTCGTCTCCTACGAGCAGTACTTC.

This clone was picked up one time. The rearrangement links TRBV7-2 to TRBJ1-1, with TRBD1 identical over 9 bases. This CDR3 contains 14 residues. V gave up 5 bases and J gave up 3 bases; unmatched junction bases: 4. Germline V lookup: CDR1 SGHTA, CDR2 FQGNSA. The CDR3 sequence is CASSGGQGYTEAFF. CDR3 sequence (DNA): TGTGCCAGCAGCGGGGGACAGGGCTACACTGAAGCTTTCTTT.

The chain couples TRBV28 to TRBJ1-1; D possibly corresponds to TRBD1 (6 bases). V was pared by 6 bases and J by 8 bases, with 10 bases between. This CDR3 contains 11 residues. Per the germline V gene, CDR1 is MDHEN and CDR2 is SYDVKM. The CDR3 region is CASRFDREAFF. In nucleotides, the CDR3 is TGTGCCAGCAGGTTCGACAGGGAAGCTTTCTTT.

This chain connects TRBV27 to TRBJ1-2; D may be TRBD1 (6 bases). Germline V gives CDR1 MNHEY, CDR2 SMNVEV (reference sequence). This CDR3 comprises 16 residues. V was shortened by 2 bases and J by 4 bases, with 17 bases between the two germline ends. CDR3 sequence: CASSLSQGTTIYGYTF. The CDR3 nucleotides read TGTGCCAGCAGTTTAAGTCAGGGGACGACCATCTATGGCTACACCTTC.

The chain employs TRBV27 and TRBJ2-1, with 14 bases fitting TRBD2. After removal of 7 bases from V and 8 bases from J, the junction contained 7 bases not matched to a gene. CDR1 is MNHEY, CDR2 SMNVEV, per germline (reference sequence). The CDR3 is 15 residues long. DNA for the CDR3: TGTGCCAGCACCCCGGGACTAGCGGGAGTGTATGAGCAGTTCTTC. It specifies CASTPGLAGVYEQFF.